This T cell receptor beta chain was identified during a study of shared clonotypes between healthy human individuals. Study conclusions and caveats: Between a handful of donors, naive CD4 clonotypes were shared at a level of about 5%.

Libraries were prepared by immunoSEQ multiplex PCR; TCRdb keeps only in-frame clonotypes and omits some of them. The table has some 2 million clones, over 85% seen once; the top ten hold about 1.1%. This CDR3 has 15 residues. J gave up 4 bases and V 3 bases, and 9 bases lay outside the gene matches. CDR1 and CDR2 from the germline V gene are SGHDT and YYEEEE. Cells designated naive CD8 were CD45RO-negative and were positively selected for CCR7, with terminally differentiated effector memory CD45RA+ cells excluded. Regarding this clone: Its antigen is still unknown.

J is TRBJ2-7 and V is TRBV5-6; 8 bases are a match to TRBD2. Sample: naive CD8+ T cells sorted from blood. The source of this sequence is a man younger than 35 in good health. CDR3 bases: TGTGCCAGCAGCTCGGCGGCTAGCGGGTCGTACGAGCAGTACTTC. It yields the protein CASSSAASGSYEQYF.